This T cell receptor beta chain was recorded in a study of T cell repertoires in cytomegalovirus infection. Study as a whole: Indicated by public TCR beta signatures were CMV infection and matching HLA type.

From the reads, TCRdb called clonotypes with MiXCR, one entry per CDR3 protein. The sample has some 800,000 distinct CDR3 sequences; approximately 29% are singletons. This clonotype was seen a few times. The antigen remains undetermined. Study findings and constraints: Across the ex vivo response, the dominant clonotypes were HLA-C-restricted CMV-specific TCR beta clonotypes. Summed frequency of shared TCR beta families picked out CMV carriers who also had the relevant HLA.

The clonotype comes from a human donor in good health (CMV status not recorded). Some clones in this sample may be carry-over from other donors' samples. This specimen consisted of cultured CD8+ T cells from PBMCs, obtained from culture after CMV antigen stimulation.

CDR3 coding DNA: TGTGCCAGCAGCCACCCACGAGAAGAAGAGACCCAGTACTTC. It encodes CASSHPREEETQYF. The gene calls are TRBV7-9 and TRBJ2-5; D remains unclear. The CDR3 is 14 residues long. The V gene's germline CDR1 is SEHNR and CDR2 FQNEAQ (reference sequence). Trimming cost V 5 bases and J 3 bases, with 13 bases left between them.